One sample yielded the 9 T cell receptor beta chains listed below, sequenced in a study of T cells in Graves' hyperthyroidism and ophthalmopathy. Authors of the study amplified TCR beta CDR3 regions from RNA transcripts. HTBI primers were employed in a first-round RT-PCR of the TCR CDR3. TCRdb independently ran MiXCR on the multiplex PCR reads; one entry per CDR3 protein. The sample records nearly 600,000 distinct CDR3 sequences, about 14% being singletons. Sequencing was carried out using blood. These receptors all stem from a young woman with Graves' hyperthyroidism that later progressed to Graves' ophthalmopathy.

This clonotype was counted only a few times. The gene calls are TRBV10-3 and TRBJ2-2, with 13 nucleotides matching TRBD2. CDR3 length equals 18 residues. V gave up 10 bases and J gave up 1 base; unmatched junction bases: 12. CDR1 is ENHRY, CDR2 SYGVKD, per germline. The chain's CDR3 is CATTPTSGRIGNTGELFF. CDR3 in DNA: TGTGCCACGACTCCGACTAGCGGGAGGATTGGGAACACCGGGGAGCTGTTTTTT.

V usage is TRBV29-1 and J usage is TRBJ2-1; D tentatively reads TRBD1 or TRBD2 (5 bases each). V lost 0 bases, J lost 11 bases, and 11 bases lay in between. This CDR3 spans 12 amino acids. The germline V gene encodes CDR1 SQVTM and CDR2 ANQGSEA. CDR3 DNA sequence: TGCAGCGTTGAAGATCTAGGGACGCAGCAGTTCTTC. It is translated as CSVEDLGTQQFF.

This clonotype was found many times. The chain employs TRBV29-1 and TRBJ1-2; unclear D gene. The ends were cut back, 0 bases at V and 6 bases at J, with 11 bases in the middle. The CDR3 has 13 residues. Per germline, CDR1 SQVTM and CDR2 ANQGSEA. CDR3 in amino acids: CSVEEGPTHGYTF. In nucleotides, the CDR3 is TGCAGCGTTGAAGAGGGCCCAACGCATGGCTACACCTTC.

This clonotype was detected a few times. The V call is TRBV6-1, the J call TRBJ1-2, with D perhaps matching TRBD1 (5 bases). Germline values: CDR1 MNHNS, CDR2 SASEGT. Trimming removed 5 bases from V and 7 bases from J, with 20 bases in between. The CDR3 covers 15 residues. This CDR3 is CASSRPTDLEVGYTF. The CDR3 DNA is TGTGCCAGCAGTAGACCGACAGACCTCGAGGTTGGCTACACCTTC.

This clonotype was seen repeatedly, ten times or more. The CDR3 protein is CASSLARLSNQPQHF. In DNA, the CDR3 is TGTGCCAGCAGTTTAGCCAGGCTTAGCAATCAGCCCCAGCATTTT. The gene calls are TRBV12-3 or TRBV12-4 and TRBJ1-5; D is unresolved. Trimming left V 0 bases short and J 0 bases short, with 6 bases between. The CDR3 has 15 amino acids.

V and J are TRBV6-1 and TRBJ2-5; tentatively, D is TRBD1 or TRBD2 (5 bases each). The V end was cut by 1 base, the J end by 4 bases, with 22 bases between. The CDR3 runs 18 residues. Looked up from germline, CDR1 is MNHNS and CDR2 is SASEGT. In DNA, the CDR3 is TGTGCCAGCAGTGAAGACGCTTTCAGGGATTCGGGGAGAGAGACCCAGTACTTC. This codes for CASSEDAFRDSGRETQYF.

V gene TRBV10-3 combines with J gene TRBJ2-5; 8 bases align to TRBD1. The CDR3 sequence is 12 residues long. Per the germline V gene, CDR1 is ENHRY and CDR2 is SYGVKD. V gave up 10 bases and J gave up 5 bases; unmatched junction bases: 6. CDR3 in DNA: TGTGCCACGGGACAGGCACCGGAGACCCAGTACTTC. Translated: CATGQAPETQYF.

This clonotype was observed at least ten times. This rearrangement joins TRBV9 to TRBJ2-5; D unresolved. V lost 4 bases, J lost 3 bases, and 10 bases lay in between. CDR3 length: 13 residues. Germline CDR1 reads SGDLS; CDR2 reads YYNGEE. The CDR3 nucleotides read TGTGCCAGCAGCCCCGAGGCGGAAGAGACCCAGTACTTC. Translated: CASSPEAEETQYF. The full variable domain, its missing parts supplied by reference TRBV9 and TRBJ2-5, is DSGVTQTPKHLITATGQRVTLRCSPRSGDLSVYWYQQSLDQGLQFLIQYYNGEERAKGNILERFSAQQFPDLHSELNLSSLELGDSALYFCASSPEAEETQYFGPGTRLLVL.

This clonotype was counted ten times or more. The chain uses TRBV7-3 and TRBJ2-2; D is unclear. The CDR3 extends over 16 amino acids. Trimming left V 5 bases short and J 0 bases short, with 13 bases between. Per the germline V gene, CDR1 is SGHTA and CDR2 is FQGTGA. This CDR3 reads CASSLWTAANTGELFF. The CDR3 region has the DNA TGTGCCAGCAGCCTCTGGACGGCCGCGAACACCGGGGAGCTGTTTTTT.